A single sample gave rise to the 19 T cell receptor beta chains below, sequenced in a study of graft-versus-host responses after intestinal transplantation. TCRdb's copy holds only in-frame clones and misses some; the assay was immunoSEQ multiplex PCR. Altogether roughly 100,000 clones are present, more than 85% being singletons, with the ten largest covering more than 0.9%. Their antigens are not known. Sequenced material: unstimulated CD8+ T cells sorted from spleen or lymph node cells, taken before intestinal transplant. These receptors came from a human donor who received an intestinal transplant.

The chain has TRBV4-2 and TRBJ2-7, with 8 bases matching TRBD2. CDR1 is LGHNA, CDR2 YNFKEQ, per germline. This CDR3 has 14 amino acids. V lost 0 bases and J lost 7; bases outside the gene matches: 5. CDR3 DNA sequence: TGTGCCAGCAGCCAAGATAGAGGCGGGGGGGAGCAGTACTTC. Its translation: CASSQDRGGGEQYF.

This clone is a singleton in its sample. The chain couples TRBV7-6 to TRBJ1-1; D is unclear. Deletions cut 2 bases from V and 4 bases from J, with 8 bases between. This CDR3 is 13 amino acids long. Germline-derived CDR1 and CDR2 are SGHVS and FNYEAQ. The CDR3 region has the DNA TGTGCCAGCAGCTTATCCGAGGGCACTGAAGCTTTCTTT. Protein: CASSLSEGTEAFF.

The V gene is TRBV4-2, the J gene TRBJ2-7; D remains unclear. This CDR3 is 15 amino acids long. From germline, CDR1 is LGHNA and CDR2 YNFKEQ. The ends were cut back, 2 bases at V and 5 bases at J, with 16 bases in the middle. CDR3 protein: CASSQPLSDADEQYF. The CDR3 nucleotides read TGTGCCAGCAGCCAACCTCTATCAGACGCCGACGAGCAGTACTTC.

This clone appeared a single time. The chain has TRBV9 and TRBJ2-1; D gene unclear. V was shortened by 2 bases and J by 4 bases, with 10 bases between the two germline ends. This CDR3 is built from 14 residues. Germline-derived CDR1 and CDR2 are SGDLS and YYNGEE. The CDR3 coding sequence is TGTGCCAGCAGCGTTGGGGTATTATACAATGAGCAGTTCTTC. It specifies CASSVGVLYNEQFF.

This chain uses TRBV4-1 with TRBJ2-2, with a weak D call TRBD2 (5 bases). Germline CDR1 MGHRA, CDR2 YSYEKL. The CDR3 length is 16 residues. V gave up 0 bases and J gave up 2 bases, with 10 bases separating them. The chain's CDR3 is CASSQDPGLNTGELFF. In DNA form, the CDR3 reads TGCGCCAGCAGCCAAGACCCAGGACTTAACACCGGGGAGCTGTTTTTT.

The chain combines TRBV5-1 with TRBJ2-3, with 7 bases matching TRBD1. The V and J ends lost 4 bases and 2 bases, in that order; junction bases with no gene match: 22. In germline, CDR1 is SGHRS, CDR2 YFSETQ. The CDR3 runs 20 residues. The CDR3 DNA reads as TGCGCCAGCAGCCAATTTTATCAACCTCGGACAGGCCTAAACACAGATACGCAGTATTTT. This encodes CASSQFYQPRTGLNTDTQYF.

The CDR3 DNA is TGTGCCAGCAGTTTTCTTTCTAGCTCCTATAATTCACCCCTCCACTTT. Residues: CASSFLSSSYNSPLHF. The chain employs TRBV28 and TRBJ1-6; D is unresolved. Per germline, CDR1 MDHEN and CDR2 SYDVKM. The V end lost 3 bases, the J end lost 0 bases, and 9 bases lay between the germline ends. CDR3 length: 16 residues. Drawing the rest from reference TRBV28 and TRBJ1-6, the complete variable domain is DVKVTQSSRYLVKRTGEKVFLECVQDMDHENMFWYRQDPGLGLRLIYFSYDVKMKEKGDIPEGYSVSREKKERFSLILESASTNQTSMYLCASSFLSSSYNSPLHFGNGTRLTVT.

This clone occurred once. This sequence joins TRBV19 and TRBJ1-4; D is unresolved. The length of the CDR3 is 12 residues. V lost 5 bases and J 8 bases, leaving 9 bases between the germline ends. Germline V gene sequence: CDR1 LNHDA, CDR2 SQIVND (reference sequence). The CDR3 region has the DNA TGTGCCAGTAGTTTGGGTGGAGAAAAACTGTTTTTT. As protein: CASSLGGEKLFF.

CDR3 sequence reads: CANRETSGGSYNEQFF. Written as DNA, the CDR3 is TGTGCCAACCGAGAGACTAGCGGGGGTTCCTACAATGAGCAGTTCTTC. The V gene is TRBV2, the J gene TRBJ2-1; 12 bases match TRBD2. V trimming: 10 bases; J trimming: 1 base; junction bases outside the gene matches: 8. CDR1 and CDR2 (germline): SNHLY, FYNNEI. This CDR3 spans 16 amino acids.

V usage is TRBV6-5 and J usage is TRBJ1-2, with D possibly matching TRBD1 (5 bases). CDR3 size: 12 residues. Germline lookup yields CDR1 MNHEY and CDR2 SVGAGI. V lost 7 bases, J lost 13 bases, and 19 bases lay in between. The CDR3 here is CASTEGREGSTF. The DNA for the CDR3 is TGTGCCAGCACCGAGGGGAGGGAGGGGAGCACCTTC.

This chain uses TRBV6-5 with TRBJ2-5; D is possibly TRBD1 (5 bases). The germline V gene encodes CDR1 MNHEY and CDR2 SVGAGI. The germline V and J ends were trimmed by 5 bases and 2 bases, with 15 bases remaining between them. CDR3 length: 15 residues. Here the CDR3 DNA reads TGTGCCAGCAGTCCCACAGGACCGAAGCAAGAGACCCAGTACTTC. This encodes CASSPTGPKQETQYF.

The chain combines TRBV5-6 with TRBJ1-2; tentative D call: TRBD1 (5 bases). The V and J ends lost 2 bases and 2 bases respectively, with 7 bases between them. The CDR3 contains 13 residues. The V gene's germline CDR1 is SGHDT and CDR2 YYEEEE. The CDR3 region has the DNA TGTGCCAGCAGCTTAGGGGACAACTATGGCTACACCTTC. Its translation is CASSLGDNYGYTF.

J is TRBJ1-2 and V is TRBV7-8, with 9 bases identical to TRBD1. V lost 1 base to trimming and J lost 2 bases; unmatched junction nucleotides: 2. The germline CDR1 and CDR2 sequences are SGHVS and FQNEAQ. CDR3 length equals 15 residues. CDR3 DNA: TGTGCCAGCAGCTTAGTTGGACAGGGGAACTATGGCTACACCTTC. It yields the protein CASSLVGQGNYGYTF.

Remarks on this clone: The junction does not match germline at one end; this may be a read error. This rearrangement joins TRBV7-8 to TRBJ1-2; a weak D match, TRBD1 (5 bases). Germline V CDR1 and CDR2: SGHVS, FQNEAQ. This CDR3 region has 16 residues. Here the CDR3 DNA reads TGTGCCAGCAGCCATGGAGCGTCAGGGAAGAAGGATGGCTGCACCTTC. This codes for CASSHGASGKKDGCTF.

The J gene is TRBJ2-7, the V gene TRBV6-5; 11 nucleotides match TRBD1. V lost 7 bases, J lost 2 bases, and 7 bases stayed unmatched. CDR1 and CDR2 (germline): MNHEY, SVGAGI. The CDR3 spans 15 residues. DNA for the CDR3: TGTGCCAGCAATTCTCCGGGACAGGGGGCCTACGAGCAGTACTTC. Its translation: CASNSPGQGAYEQYF.

The chain has TRBV6-5 and TRBJ2-1; the D is unclear. The V and J ends lost 5 bases and 7 bases respectively, with 9 bases between them. This CDR3 is built from 12 residues. The germline V gene has CDR1 MNHEY and CDR2 SVGAGI. Written as DNA, the CDR3 is TGTGCCAGCAGTCAGAGAGAAAATGAGCAGTTCTTC. Translated, it gives CASSQRENEQFF.

The V and J genes are TRBV9 and TRBJ1-2, with a tentative D call TRBD1 (6 bases). V was cut by 6 bases and J by 4 bases, with 10 bases left in between. CDR3 length equals 12 residues. Germline V CDR1 and CDR2: SGDLS, YYNGEE. CDR3 coding DNA: TGTGCCAGCACACAGGGAAGCTATGGCTACACCTTC. Encoded protein: CASTQGSYGYTF.

The chain couples TRBV7-9 to TRBJ1-4, with D unclear. The CDR3 extends over 13 amino acids. Trimming took off 0 bases at V and 8 bases at J, with 7 bases between the two ends. Germline CDR1 reads SEHNR; CDR2 reads FQNEAQ (reference sequence). The CDR3 here is CASSLAIGEKLFF. For the CDR3, the DNA is TGTGCCAGCAGCTTAGCGATAGGGGAAAAACTGTTTTTT.

The CDR3 DNA reads as TGTGCCAGCAGCGGACCAGGAACGTACGGACAGGGGGCTGGGTACGAGCAGTACTTC. As protein: CASSGPGTYGQGAGYEQYF. The V call is TRBV7-9, the J call TRBJ2-7; 11 nucleotides match TRBD1. J was trimmed by 4 bases and V by 5 bases; bases with no gene match: 19. The CDR3 length is 19 residues. The germline CDR1 and CDR2 sequences are SEHNR and FQNEAQ (reference sequence).